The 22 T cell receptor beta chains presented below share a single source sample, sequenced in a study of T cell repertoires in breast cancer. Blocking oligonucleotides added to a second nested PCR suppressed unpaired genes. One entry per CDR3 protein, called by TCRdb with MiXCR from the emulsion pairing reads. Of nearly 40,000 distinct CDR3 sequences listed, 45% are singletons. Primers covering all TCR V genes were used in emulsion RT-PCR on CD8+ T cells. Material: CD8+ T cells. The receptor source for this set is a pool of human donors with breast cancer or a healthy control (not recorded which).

The DNA for the CDR3 is TGCAGTGCTAGAGATATGGGGTCCTACACTGAAGCTTTCTTT. Translated: CSARDMGSYTEAFF. This chain uses TRBV20-1 with TRBJ1-1, with no clear D. This CDR3 has 14 amino acids. With 0 bases removed from V and 3 bases from J, the gap between germline ends came to 11 bases. The germline CDR1 and CDR2 sequences are DFQATT and SNEGSKA (reference sequence).

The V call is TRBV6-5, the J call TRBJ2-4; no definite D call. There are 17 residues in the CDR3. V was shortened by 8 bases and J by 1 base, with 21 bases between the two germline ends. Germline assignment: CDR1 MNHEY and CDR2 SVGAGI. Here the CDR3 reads CASASNPLLRAKNIQYF. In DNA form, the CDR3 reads TGTGCCAGCGCCTCAAATCCTCTCCTTAGGGCCAAAAACATTCAGTACTTC.

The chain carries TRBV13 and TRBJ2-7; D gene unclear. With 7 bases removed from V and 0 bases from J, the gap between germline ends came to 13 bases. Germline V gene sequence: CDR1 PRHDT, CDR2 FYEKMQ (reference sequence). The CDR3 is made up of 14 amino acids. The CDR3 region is CASTSRPHSYEQYF. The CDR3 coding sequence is TGTGCCAGCACCTCCCGCCCTCACTCCTACGAGCAGTACTTC.

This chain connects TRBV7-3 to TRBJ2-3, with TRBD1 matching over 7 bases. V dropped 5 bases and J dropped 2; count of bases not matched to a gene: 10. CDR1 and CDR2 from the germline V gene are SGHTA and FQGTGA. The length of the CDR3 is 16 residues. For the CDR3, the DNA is TGTGCCAGCAGCCCCGGGACAGCTCTACTCACAGATACGCAGTATTTT. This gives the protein CASSPGTALLTDTQYF.

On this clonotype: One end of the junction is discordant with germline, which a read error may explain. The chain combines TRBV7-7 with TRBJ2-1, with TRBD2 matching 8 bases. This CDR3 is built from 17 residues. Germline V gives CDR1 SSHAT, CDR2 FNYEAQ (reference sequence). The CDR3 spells CASSLAGRGAHYNEQFF. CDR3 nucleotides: TGTGCTAGCAGCTTAGCGGGGCGGGGGGCCCATTACAATGAGCAGTTCTTC.

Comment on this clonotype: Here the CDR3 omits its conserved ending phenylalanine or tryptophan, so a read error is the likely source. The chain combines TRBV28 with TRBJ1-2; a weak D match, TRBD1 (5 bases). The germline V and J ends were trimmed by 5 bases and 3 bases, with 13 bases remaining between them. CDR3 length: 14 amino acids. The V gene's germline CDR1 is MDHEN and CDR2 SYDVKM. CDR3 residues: CASSEPGTDYGYTY. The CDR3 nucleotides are TGTGCCAGCAGTGAGCCCGGGACGGACTATGGCTACACCTAC.

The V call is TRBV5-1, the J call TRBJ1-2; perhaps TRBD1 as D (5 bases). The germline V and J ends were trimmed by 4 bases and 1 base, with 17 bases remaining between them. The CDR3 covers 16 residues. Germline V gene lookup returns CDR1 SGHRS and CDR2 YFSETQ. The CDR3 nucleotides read TGCGCCAGCAGCAGAACCGGGGCACAAGATAACTATGGCTACACCTTC. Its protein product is CASSRTGAQDNYGYTF. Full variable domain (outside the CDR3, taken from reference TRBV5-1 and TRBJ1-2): KAGVTQTPRYLIKTRGQQVTLSCSPISGHRSVSWYQQTPGQGLQFLFEYFSETQRNKGNFPGRFSGRQFSNSRSEMNVSTLELGDSALYLCASSRTGAQDNYGYTFGSGTRLTVV.

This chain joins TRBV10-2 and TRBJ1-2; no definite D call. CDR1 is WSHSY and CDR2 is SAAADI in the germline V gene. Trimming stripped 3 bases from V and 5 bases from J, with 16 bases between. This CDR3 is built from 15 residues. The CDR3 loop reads CASSEVGLLLYGYTF. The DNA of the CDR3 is TGCGCCAGCAGTGAAGTAGGCCTCCTTCTGTATGGCTACACCTTC.

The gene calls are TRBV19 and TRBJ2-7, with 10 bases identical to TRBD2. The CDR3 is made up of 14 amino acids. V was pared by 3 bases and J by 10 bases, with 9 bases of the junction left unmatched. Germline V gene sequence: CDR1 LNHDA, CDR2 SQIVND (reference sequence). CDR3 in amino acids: CASSITLAGGEQYF. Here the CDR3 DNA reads TGTGCCAGTAGTATCACCTTAGCGGGAGGCGAACAGTACTTC.

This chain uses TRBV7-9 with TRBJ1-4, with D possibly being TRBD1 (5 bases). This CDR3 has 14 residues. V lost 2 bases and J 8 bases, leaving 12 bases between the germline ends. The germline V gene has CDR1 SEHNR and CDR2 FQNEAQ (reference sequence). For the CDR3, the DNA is TGTGCCAGCAGCTTAAGGATAGGGGAAGAAAAACTGTTTTTT. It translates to CASSLRIGEEKLFF.

The CDR3 region has the DNA TGTGCCAGCAGCTTGGCCATAATGAACACTGAAGCTTTCTTT. It encodes CASSLAIMNTEAFF. The rearrangement links TRBV5-4 to TRBJ1-1; D remains ambiguous. With 0 bases removed from V and 0 bases from J, the gap between germline ends came to 6 bases. Germline V CDR1 and CDR2: SGHNT, YYREEE (reference sequence). There are 14 residues in the CDR3.

The CDR3 loop is CSARVAGGQDNQPQHF. The CDR3 DNA reads as TGCAGTGCTAGAGTGGCGGGGGGACAGGACAATCAGCCCCAGCATTTT. The J gene is TRBJ1-5, the V gene TRBV20-1, with TRBD1 matching over 8 bases. Germline loops: CDR1 DFQATT, CDR2 SNEGSKA (reference sequence). The ends lost 1 base at V and 3 bases at J; junction bases unmatched: 8. CDR3 length: 16 residues.

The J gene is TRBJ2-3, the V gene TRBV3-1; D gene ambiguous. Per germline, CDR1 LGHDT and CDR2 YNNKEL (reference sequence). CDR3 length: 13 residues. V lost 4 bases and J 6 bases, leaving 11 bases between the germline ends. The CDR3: CASSRNPADTQYF. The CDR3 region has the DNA TGTGCCAGCAGCCGAAACCCGGCGGATACGCAGTATTTT.

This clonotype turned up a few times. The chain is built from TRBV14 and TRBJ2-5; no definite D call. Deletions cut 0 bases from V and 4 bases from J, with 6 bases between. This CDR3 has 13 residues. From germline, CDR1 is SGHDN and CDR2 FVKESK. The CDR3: CASSQEGLETQYF. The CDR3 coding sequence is TGTGCCAGCAGCCAAGAGGGCCTAGAGACCCAGTACTTC.

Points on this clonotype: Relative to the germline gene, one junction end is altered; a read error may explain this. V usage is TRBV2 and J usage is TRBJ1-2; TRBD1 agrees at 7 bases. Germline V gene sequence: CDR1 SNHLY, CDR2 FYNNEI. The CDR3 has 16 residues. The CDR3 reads CASSGGDSRDLYGYAF. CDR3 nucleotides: TGTGCCAGCAGTGGGGGGGACAGTCGGGACCTGTATGGCTACGCCTTC.

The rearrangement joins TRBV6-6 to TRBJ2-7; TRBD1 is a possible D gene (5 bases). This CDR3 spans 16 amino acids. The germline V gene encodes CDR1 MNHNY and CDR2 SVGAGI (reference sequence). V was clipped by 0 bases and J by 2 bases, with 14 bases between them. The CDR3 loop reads CASSYSGQGSPYEQYF. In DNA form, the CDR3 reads TGTGCCAGCAGTTACTCCGGGCAGGGTTCCCCCTACGAGCAGTACTTC.

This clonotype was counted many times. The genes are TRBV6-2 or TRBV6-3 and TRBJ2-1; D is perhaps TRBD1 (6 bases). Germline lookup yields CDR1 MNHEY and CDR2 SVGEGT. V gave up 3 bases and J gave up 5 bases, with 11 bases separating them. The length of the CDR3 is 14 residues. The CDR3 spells CASSYRTVHNEQFF. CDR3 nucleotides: TGTGCCAGCAGTTATCGGACAGTCCACAATGAGCAGTTCTTC.

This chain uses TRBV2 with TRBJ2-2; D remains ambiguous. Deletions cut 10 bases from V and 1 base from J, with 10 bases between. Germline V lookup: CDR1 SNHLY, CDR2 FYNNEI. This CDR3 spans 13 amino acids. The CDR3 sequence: CATTALNTGELFF. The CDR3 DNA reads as TGTGCCACGACTGCACTGAACACCGGGGAGCTGTTTTTT.

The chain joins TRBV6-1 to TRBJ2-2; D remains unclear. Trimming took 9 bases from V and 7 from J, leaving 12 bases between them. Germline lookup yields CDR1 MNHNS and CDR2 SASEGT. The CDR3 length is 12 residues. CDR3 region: CASAYVVGELFF. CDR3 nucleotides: TGTGCCAGTGCCTACGTAGTCGGGGAGCTGTTTTTT.

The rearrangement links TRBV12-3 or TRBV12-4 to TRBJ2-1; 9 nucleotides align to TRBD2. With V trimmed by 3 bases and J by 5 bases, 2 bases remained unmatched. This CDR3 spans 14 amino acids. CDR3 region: CASSLTSGNNEQFF. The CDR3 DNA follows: TGTGCCAGCAGTTTGACTAGCGGTAACAATGAGCAGTTCTTC.

In nucleotides, the CDR3 is TGTGCCAGCAGTCCTTGGACTAGCGGGGGGAAAGGGACCCAGTACTTC. Residues: CASSPWTSGGKGTQYF. The V gene is TRBV6-1, the J gene TRBJ2-5, with 14 bases that match TRBD2. The CDR3 spans 16 residues. V was clipped by 5 bases and J by 7 bases; unmatched bases: 9. Per germline, CDR1 MNHNS and CDR2 SASEGT.

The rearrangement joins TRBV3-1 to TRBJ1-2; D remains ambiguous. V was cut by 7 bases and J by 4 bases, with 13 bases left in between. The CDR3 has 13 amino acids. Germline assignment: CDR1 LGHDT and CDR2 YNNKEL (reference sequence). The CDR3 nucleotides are TGTGCCAGCACCCCCTCGGGGTCCTATGGCTACACCTTC. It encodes CASTPSGSYGYTF.